This T cell receptor (beta chain) was observed in a study of T cell responses to AZD1222 COVID-19 vaccine. The germline V gene encodes CDR1 ENHRY and CDR2 SYGVKD. Trimming shortened V by 5 bases and J by 4 bases, and 18 bases separated the two germline ends. The CDR3 spans 16 residues. Profiling relied on immunoSEQ multiplex PCR, and the TCRdb table lists in-frame clones only, not all of them. Altogether some 88,000 clones are present, about 92% being singletons, with the ten largest covering around 5.2%. This clone came up once. The chain uses TRBV10-3 and TRBJ2-1; perhaps TRBD1 as D (6 bases). Specimen: peripheral blood, collected on day 0 of AZD1222 vaccination. The source of this sequence is an adult in good health. CDR3 protein: CAISPRTAEAYNEQFF. For the CDR3, the DNA is TGTGCCATCAGTCCGCGGACAGCGGAGGCTTACAATGAGCAGTTCTTC.